This T cell receptor beta chain is drawn from a study of T-cell reconstitution after alpha-beta-depleted transplantation in children. This clonotype has a count of ten or more. Researchers prepared the TCRbeta library using unique molecular identifiers, the study reports. From the PCR reads, TCRdb called clonotypes with MiXCR, one entry per CDR3 protein. This table holds about 72,000 distinct CDR3 sequences, approximately 7.3% found once. Germline CDR1 and CDR2: SGHTS and YDEGEE. Trimming stripped 0 bases from V and 5 bases from J, with 11 bases between. The CDR3 runs 14 residues. This specimen was PBMCs from the stem cell graft donor, taken from the stem cell graft. The V and J genes are TRBV5-8 and TRBJ1-2; tentatively, D is TRBD1 (6 bases). The origin of this receptor is a human donor who donated a stem cell graft to a child with acute lymphoblastic leukemia. The CDR3 region has the DNA TGTGCCAGCAGCTTGGGCGGGGGCCTTTATGGCTACACCTTC. This gives the protein CASSLGGGLYGYTF.